This TCR beta chain derives from a study of response to subunit inactivated influenza vaccine. The CDR3 covers 16 residues. CDR1 and CDR2 (germline): SGHVS, FQNEAQ. The V and J ends lost 5 bases and 7 bases respectively, with 21 bases between them. Findings and caveats of the study: Authors proposed each seasonal influenza vaccination draws in few new T cells.

The sample holds a few counts of this clonotype. The antigen is not known. TCRdb re-derived calls from the RT-PCR reads in MiXCR, one entry per CDR3 protein. Of around 850,000 distinct CDR3 sequences in the sample, around a sixth were seen once. The source material was PBMCs from blood, sampled roughly 5 days after vaccination. The genes are TRBV7-8 and TRBJ2-1; tentative D call: TRBD2 (5 bases). The receptor was derived from a man between 45 and 60 years old who received an inactivated influenza vaccine. The CDR3 DNA reads TGTGCCAGCAGCCCCCAGACGGCTGGCTCGGGGAATGAGCAGTTCTTC. This encodes CASSPQTAGSGNEQFF.